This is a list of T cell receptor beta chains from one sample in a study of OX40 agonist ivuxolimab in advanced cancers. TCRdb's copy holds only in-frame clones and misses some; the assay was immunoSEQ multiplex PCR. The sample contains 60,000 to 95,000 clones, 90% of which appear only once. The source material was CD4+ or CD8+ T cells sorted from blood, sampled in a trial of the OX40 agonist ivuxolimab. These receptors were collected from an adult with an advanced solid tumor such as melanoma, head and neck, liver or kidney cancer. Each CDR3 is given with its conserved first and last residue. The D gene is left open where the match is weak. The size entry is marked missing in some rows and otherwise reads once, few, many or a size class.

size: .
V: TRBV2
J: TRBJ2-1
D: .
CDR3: CASSAGYNEQFF
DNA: TGTGCCAGCAGTGCCGGCTACAATGAGCAGTTCTTC

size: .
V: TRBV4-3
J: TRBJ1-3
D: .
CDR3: CASSGYGNTIYF
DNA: TGCGCCAGCAGCGGGTACGGAAACACCATATATTTT

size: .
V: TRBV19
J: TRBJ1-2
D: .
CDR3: CASSIKGGLSGYTF
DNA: TGTGCCAGTAGTATTAAGGGGGGGCTGAGTGGCTACACCTTC

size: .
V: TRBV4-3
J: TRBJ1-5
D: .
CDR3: CASSQAQGNGPQHF
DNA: TGCGCCAGCAGCCAAGCACAAGGGAATGGACCCCAGCATTTT

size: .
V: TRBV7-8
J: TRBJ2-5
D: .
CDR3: CASSRSYDTETQYF
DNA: TGTGCCAGCAGCCGGTCTTACGACACAGAGACCCAGTACTTC

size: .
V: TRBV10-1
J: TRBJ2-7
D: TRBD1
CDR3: CASSEGPRTGSSYEQYF
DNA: TGCGCCAGCAGTGAAGGGCCCCGGACAGGGAGCTCCTACGAGCAGTACTTC

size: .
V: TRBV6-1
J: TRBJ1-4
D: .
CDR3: CASREQVSSEKLFF
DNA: TGTGCCAGCAGGGAACAGGTTTCCAGTGAAAAACTGTTTTTT

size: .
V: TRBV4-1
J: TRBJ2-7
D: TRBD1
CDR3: CASSHPGQASSYEQYF
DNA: TGCGCCAGCAGCCACCCAGGACAGGCGAGCTCCTACGAGCAGTACTTC

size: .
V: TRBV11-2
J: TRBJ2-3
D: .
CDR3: CASSVLGGKDTQYF
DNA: TGTGCCAGCAGCGTCTTAGGGGGAAAAGATACGCAGTATTTT

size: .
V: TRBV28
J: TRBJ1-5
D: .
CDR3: CASWRDGNQPQHF
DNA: TGTGCCAGCTGGAGGGACGGCAATCAGCCCCAGCATTTT

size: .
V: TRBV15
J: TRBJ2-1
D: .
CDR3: CATSRDAVASYNEQFF
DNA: TGTGCCACCAGCAGAGATGCGGTAGCCTCCTACAATGAGCAGTTCTTC

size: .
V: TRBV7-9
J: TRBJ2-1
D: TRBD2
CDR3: CASSFTSGVLEQFF
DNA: TGTGCCAGCAGCTTTACAAGCGGGGTCCTTGAGCAGTTCTTC

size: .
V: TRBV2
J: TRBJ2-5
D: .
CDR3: CASNLQGNQETQYF
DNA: TGTGCCAGCAACCTGCAGGGTAACCAAGAGACCCAGTACTTC

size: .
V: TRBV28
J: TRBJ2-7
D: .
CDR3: CASSLNPVYEQYF
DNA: TGTGCCAGCAGTTTGAACCCAGTCTACGAGCAGTACTTC

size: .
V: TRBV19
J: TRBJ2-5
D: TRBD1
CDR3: CASSSRTGGPLGETQYF
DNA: TGTGCCAGTAGTTCGAGGACAGGGGGCCCTTTGGGAGAGACCCAGTACTTC

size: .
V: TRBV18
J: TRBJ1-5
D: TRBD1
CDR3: CASSPRQGSPNQPQHF
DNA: TGTGCCAGCTCACCCCGACAGGGGAGTCCAAATCAGCCCCAGCATTTT

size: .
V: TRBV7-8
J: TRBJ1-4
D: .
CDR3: CASSLVATDNEKLFF
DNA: TGTGCCAGCAGCTTAGTCGCGACAGATAATGAAAAACTGTTTTTT

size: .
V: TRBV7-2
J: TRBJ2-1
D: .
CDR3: CASSPSRVANEQFF
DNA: TGTGCCAGCAGCCCGAGCAGGGTCGCCAATGAGCAGTTCTTC

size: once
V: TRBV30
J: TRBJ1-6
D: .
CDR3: CAWSVRESSYNSPLHF
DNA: TGTGCCTGGAGTGTCCGGGAGAGCTCCTATAATTCACCCCTCCACTTT

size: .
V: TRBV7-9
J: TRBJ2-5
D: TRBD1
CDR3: CASSRGQGQETQYF
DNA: TGTGCCAGCAGCCGAGGACAGGGACAAGAGACCCAGTACTTC

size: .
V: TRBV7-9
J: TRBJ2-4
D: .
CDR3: CASSDQGTVAKNIQYF
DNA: TGTGCCAGCAGTGATCAGGGGACTGTGGCCAAAAACATTCAGTACTTC

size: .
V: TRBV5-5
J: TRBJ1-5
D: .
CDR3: CASSLQGGQPQHF
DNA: TGTGCCAGCAGCTTACAGGGAGGGCAGCCCCAGCATTTT

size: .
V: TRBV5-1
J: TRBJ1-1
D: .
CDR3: CASSEPNTEAFF
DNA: TGCGCCAGCAGCGAACCGAACACTGAAGCTTTCTTT

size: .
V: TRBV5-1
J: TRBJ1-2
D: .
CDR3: CASSLQGLRGYTF
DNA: TGCGCCAGCAGCTTGCAGGGTTTGCGTGGCTACACCTTC

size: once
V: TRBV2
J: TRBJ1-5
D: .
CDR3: CASRGGLNQPQHF
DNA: TGTGCCAGCCGAGGGGGATTAAATCAGCCCCAGCATTTT

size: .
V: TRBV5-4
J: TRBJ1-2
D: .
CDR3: CASSLRIGQIVYTF
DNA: TGTGCCAGCAGCTTGAGGATAGGGCAGATTGTCTACACCTTC

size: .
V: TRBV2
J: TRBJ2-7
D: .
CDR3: CASLPDAQGPIYEQYF
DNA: TGTGCCAGCCTTCCAGACGCCCAGGGACCGATCTACGAGCAGTACTTC

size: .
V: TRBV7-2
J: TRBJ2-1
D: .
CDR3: CASRPPGLGNEQFF
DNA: TGTGCCAGCAGGCCTCCGGGACTGGGGAATGAGCAGTTCTTC

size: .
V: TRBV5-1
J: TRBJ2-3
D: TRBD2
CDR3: CASSLAGSTDTQYF
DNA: TGCGCCAGCAGTCTAGCGGGGAGCACAGATACGCAGTATTTT

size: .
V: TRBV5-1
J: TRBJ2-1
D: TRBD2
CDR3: CASRQSGGVVEQFF
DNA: TGCGCCAGCAGACAAAGCGGGGGGGTCGTTGAGCAGTTCTTC

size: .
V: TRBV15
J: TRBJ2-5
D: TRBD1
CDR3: CATSRDSGQETQYF
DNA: TGTGCCACCAGCAGAGATTCGGGACAGGAGACCCAGTACTTC

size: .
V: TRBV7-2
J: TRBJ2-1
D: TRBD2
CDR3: CASSRTSYNEQFF
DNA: TGTGCCAGCAGCCGGACTAGCTACAATGAGCAGTTCTTC

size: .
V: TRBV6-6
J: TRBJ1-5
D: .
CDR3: CASTLDGSNQPQHF
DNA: TGTGCCAGCACCTTGGATGGCAGCAATCAGCCCCAGCATTTT

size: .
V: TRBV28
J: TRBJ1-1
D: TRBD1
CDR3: CASRRTGSTEAFF
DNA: TGTGCCAGCAGGCGGACAGGAAGCACTGAAGCTTTCTTT

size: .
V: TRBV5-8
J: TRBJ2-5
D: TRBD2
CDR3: CASSPGTSGRASETQYF
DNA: TGTGCCAGCAGCCCCGGGACTAGCGGGAGGGCGTCGGAGACCCAGTACTTC

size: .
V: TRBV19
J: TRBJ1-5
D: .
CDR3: CASSQGPTGGGNQPQHF
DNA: TGTGCCAGTAGTCAGGGGCCTACAGGCGGGGGCAATCAGCCCCAGCATTTT

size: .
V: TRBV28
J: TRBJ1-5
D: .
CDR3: CASSTLQDSNQPQHF
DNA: TGTGCCAGCAGTACCTTACAGGATAGCAATCAGCCCCAGCATTTT

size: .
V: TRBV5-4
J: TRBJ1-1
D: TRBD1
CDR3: CASSTPGQGNTEAFF
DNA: TGTGCCAGCAGCACACCGGGACAGGGGAACACTGAAGCTTTCTTT

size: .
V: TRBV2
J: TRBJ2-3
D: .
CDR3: CASSPGRTGRAGDTQYF
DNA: TGTGCCAGCAGTCCTGGCAGGACAGGACGAGCGGGGGATACGCAGTATTTT

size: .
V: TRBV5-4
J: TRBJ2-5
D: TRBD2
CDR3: CASSSGSGEETQYF
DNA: TGTGCCAGCAGCTCAGGTAGCGGGGAAGAGACCCAGTACTTC

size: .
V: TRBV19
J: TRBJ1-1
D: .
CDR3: CATQGQGSIEAFF
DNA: TGTGCCACACAAGGGCAAGGGTCCATTGAAGCTTTCTTT

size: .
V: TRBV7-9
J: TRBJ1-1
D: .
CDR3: CASSLQGVNTEAFF
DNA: TGTGCCAGCAGCTTACAGGGAGTGAACACTGAAGCTTTCTTT

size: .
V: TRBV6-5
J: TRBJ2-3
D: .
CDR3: CASRGRATADTQYF
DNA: TGTGCCAGCAGAGGCAGAGCCACGGCAGATACGCAGTATTTT

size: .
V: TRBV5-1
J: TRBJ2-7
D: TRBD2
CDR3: CASSRTSQGNEQYF
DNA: TGCGCCAGCAGCCGGACTAGCCAGGGGAACGAGCAGTACTTC

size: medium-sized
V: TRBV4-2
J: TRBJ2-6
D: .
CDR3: CASSLSFGSPSGANVLTF
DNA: TGTGCCAGCAGCCTCTCCTTTGGCAGCCCCTCTGGGGCCAACGTCCTGACTTTC

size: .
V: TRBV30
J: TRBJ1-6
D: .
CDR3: CAWSQDSPLHF
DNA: TGTGCCTGGTCGCAGGATTCACCCCTCCACTTT

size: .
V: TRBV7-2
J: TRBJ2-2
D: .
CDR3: CASRVGGTSTGELFF
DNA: TGTGCCAGCAGAGTCGGGGGCACGTCAACCGGGGAGCTGTTTTTT

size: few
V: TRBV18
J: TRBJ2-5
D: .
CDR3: CASSEGRRGETQYF
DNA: TGTGCCAGCTCAGAGGGACGGAGAGGGGAGACCCAGTACTTC

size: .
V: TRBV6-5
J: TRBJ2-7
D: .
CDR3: CASTLRGGREQYF
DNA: TGTGCCAGCACCCTGCGTGGTGGGAGAGAGCAGTACTTC

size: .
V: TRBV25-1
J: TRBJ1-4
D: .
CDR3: CASSEVRDNEKLFF
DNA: TGTGCCAGCAGTGAAGTAAGGGATAATGAAAAACTGTTTTTT

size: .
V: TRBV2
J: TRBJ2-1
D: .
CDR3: CASSGGNEQFF
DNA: TGTGCCAGCAGCGGCGGAAATGAGCAGTTCTTC

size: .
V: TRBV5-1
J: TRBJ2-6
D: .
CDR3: CASSSGSGANVLTF
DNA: TGCGCCAGCAGCTCTGGCTCTGGGGCCAACGTCCTGACTTTC

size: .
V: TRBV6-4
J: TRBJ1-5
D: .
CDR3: CASSDEVGQPQHF
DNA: TGTGCCAGCAGTGACGAGGTGGGTCAGCCCCAGCATTTT

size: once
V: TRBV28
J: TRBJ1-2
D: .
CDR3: CASRRAYGYTF
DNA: TGTGCCAGCAGAAGGGCCTATGGCTACACCTTC

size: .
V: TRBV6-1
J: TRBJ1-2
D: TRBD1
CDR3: CASSPGQGIGYGYTF
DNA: TGTGCCAGCAGTCCCGGACAGGGGATCGGCTATGGCTACACCTTC

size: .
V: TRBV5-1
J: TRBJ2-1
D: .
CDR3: CASSSVAYNEQFF
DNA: TGCGCCAGCAGTTCGGTGGCTTACAATGAGCAGTTCTTC

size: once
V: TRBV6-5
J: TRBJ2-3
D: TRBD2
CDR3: CASSLASGRDTQYF
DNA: TGTGCCAGCAGTTTGGCTAGCGGGAGAGATACGCAGTATTTT

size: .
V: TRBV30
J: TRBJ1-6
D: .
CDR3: CAWSVIAGDSPLHF
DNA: TGTGCCTGGAGTGTTATAGCAGGGGATTCACCCCTCCACTTT